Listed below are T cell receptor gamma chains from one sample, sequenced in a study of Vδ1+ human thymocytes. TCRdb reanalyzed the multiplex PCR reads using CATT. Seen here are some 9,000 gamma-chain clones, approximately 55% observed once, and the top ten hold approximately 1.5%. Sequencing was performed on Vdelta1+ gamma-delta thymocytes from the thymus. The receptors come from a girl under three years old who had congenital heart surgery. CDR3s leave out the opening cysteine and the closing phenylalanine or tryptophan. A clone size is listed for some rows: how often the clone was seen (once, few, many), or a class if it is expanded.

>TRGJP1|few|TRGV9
ALWEHTTGWFKI
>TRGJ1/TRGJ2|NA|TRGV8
ATWVLYKKL
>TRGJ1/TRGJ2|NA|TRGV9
ALWEGSQKL
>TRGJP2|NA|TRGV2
ATWDRSDWIKT
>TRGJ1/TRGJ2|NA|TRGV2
ATWDPFYYKKL
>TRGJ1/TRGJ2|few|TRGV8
ATWDRSDYKKL
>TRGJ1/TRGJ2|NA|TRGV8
ATWDTMRYKKL
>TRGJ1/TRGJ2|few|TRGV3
ATWDKLGDYKKL
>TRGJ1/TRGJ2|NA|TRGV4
ATWDARDKKL
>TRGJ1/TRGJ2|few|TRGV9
ALWVRWYQRQKL
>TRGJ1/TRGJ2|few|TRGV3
ATWDGEEKL
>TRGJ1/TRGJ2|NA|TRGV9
ALWEVQRPKKL
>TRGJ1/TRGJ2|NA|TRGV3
ATWDRGKKL
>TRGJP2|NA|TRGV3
ATWALAWYSSDWIKT
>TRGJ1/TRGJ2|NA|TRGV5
ATWDQKKL
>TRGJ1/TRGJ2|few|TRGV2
ATWDGPYYKKL
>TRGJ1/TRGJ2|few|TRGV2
ATWDGQCYKKL
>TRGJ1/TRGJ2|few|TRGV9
ALWEVLRHKKL
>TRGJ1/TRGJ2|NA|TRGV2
ATWDGMNYYKKL
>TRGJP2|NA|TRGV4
ATWDGVSSDWIKT
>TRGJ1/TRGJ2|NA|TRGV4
ATWDGSRFDKKL